This TCR beta chain appears in the sequencing data of a study of shared clonotypes between healthy human individuals. On this clone itself: Its antigen is not known.

The CDR3 consists of 15 residues. Germline CDR1 is MDHEN and CDR2 is SYDVKM. Trimming removed 7 bases at V and 8 bases at J, with 23 bases between. As originally analysed: Because ImmunoSEQ provided only junction sequences with no quality scores, the filtering differed. TCRdb's table, derived via immunoSEQ multiplex PCR, lists solely in-frame clones and lacks some. The V and J calls and clone size come from that table; D and trimming were worked out from the DNA. The sample consists of a few hundred thousand clones, around 97% of them appearing once. Study-wide results and caveats: Naive CD4 clonotypes overlapped across several donors at roughly 5.1%. All-four-donor shared clonotypes had higher generation probabilities than non-shared clonotypes did.

The receptor was isolated from a woman aged 30 to 39 in good health. V gene TRBV28 combines with J gene TRBJ1-2; tentatively, D is TRBD1 (5 bases). The material sequenced was naive CD4+ T cells sorted from blood. Stated subset: CD45RA+ positively selected. CDR3 loop: CASTPWGEGLGGYTF. In DNA form, the CDR3 reads TGTGCCAGCACTCCCTGGGGGGAGGGCCTCGGGGGCTACACCTTC.